This entry concerns a single T cell receptor (beta chain). Its antigen target is currently unknown. Per-nucleotide qualities are absent, and no much larger clonotype sits a single base away. This sample was taken from a study of T cells in Graves' hyperthyroidism and ophthalmopathy (dated by TCRdb to the late 2010s). Turning to the overall study: Peripheral blood samples were taken at the time of initial diagnosis, prior to any treatment. Following sampling, methimazole starting at 30 mg daily was given to hyperthyroidism patients, and high-dose intravenous methylprednisolone was given to ophthalmopathy patients. Prospective prediction of ophthalmopathy was tested in an independent validation cohort of 18 to 20 hyperthyroidism patients and 17 patients who later progressed to ophthalmopathy. The approximately 98 discovery patients were randomly divided into training and test sets at a 7:3 ratio. According to the paper, TCR Vbeta CDR3 sequencing was carried out on over 130 peripheral blood samples, which came from fewer than 50 ophthalmopathy, around 74 hyperthyroidism and approximately 17 progressor patients. In over five Graves' hyperthyroidism patients, the study also compared T-cell repertoires from thyroid tissue with T-cell repertoires from blood. TCR V-J signatures able to tell the groups apart were searched for in a discovery cohort of 90 to 100 patients, of whom around 43 had Graves' ophthalmopathy and about 60 had stable Graves' hyperthyroidism.

The TCR beta CDR3 regions were amplified from the RNA transcripts. For the first round of RT-PCR on the TCR CDR3, the HTBI primer set was used together with the Qiagen OneStep RT-PCR kit. Libraries were constructed in a second round of multiplex PCR, after which size selection and purification were carried out. Paired-end sequencing of the libraries was performed with 100 bp reads on an Illumina HiSeq2000. The authors processed their data as follows. SOAPnuke was used to process the raw data, removing reads that contained adapters or uncalled bases, had a mean Phred below 15, or lacked an exact match to the constant primer or identifier. High-quality paired reads were merged with COPE v1.2.5, and unique nucleotide sequences were defined as clonotypes. Clonotypes were aligned to IMGT TRBV, TRBD and TRBJ reference segments using MiTCR v1.1. The analysis was restricted to V-J combinations with a frequency above 0.0001, which together covered roughly 99% of the repertoires. The TCS score was defined as F50 (clonal expansion) divided by E x V (chaos), with BLOSUM62-based TCRdist calculated between CDR3 peptides within each V-J. Welch's t-statistics and random forest reduced around 550 V-J features to about 12, which were used in a naive Bayes classifier (R e1071). The similarity between thyroid and blood repertoires was quantified using the Morisita-Horn index. TCRdb passed the public sequencing reads through fastp at Q25 and MiXCR, retaining productive beta sequences. Rows with a matching CDR3 protein are joined into one entry that keeps the most common DNA and genes. None of the V and J calls come from the authors' own analysis; TCRdb made them. This sample holds about 610,000 distinct CDR3 sequences; around 15% were observed only once. The leading ten clones occupy roughly 4.3% of the sample.

In the ophthalmopathy patients, disease was moderately to severely active, with a Clinical Activity Score of 3 or more, a NOSPECS grade of 4 or more, and a duration of less than 3 months. The study excluded patients with uncontrolled infections, other autoimmune diseases, pregnancy or lactation. Diagnoses were based on clinical symptoms, serum thyroxine and TRAb, thyroid ultrasound and orbital computed tomography. PBMCs were separated from under 11 ml of fresh peripheral blood using Ficoll-Paque density gradient centrifugation. Total RNA was extracted with Trizol reagent, and quality was checked on an Agilent 2100 Bioanalyzer. Points the paper makes about the study in general: Sample size was not statistically predetermined, and blinding of investigators to group allocation was not performed. A 13 V-J signature model separated ophthalmopathy from stable hyperthyroidism, with around 91% sensitivity and about 81% specificity in cross-validation and 80%/75% in testing. In validation, the model predicted progression to ophthalmopathy a median of roughly 6.2 months before onset, with 70% to 71% sensitivity and about 72% specificity. Most expanded thyroid clonotypes (frequency above 0.001) were also detected in blood, a finding suggesting that blood repertoires may reflect thyroid immune responses.

The germline ends are 10 bases apart after V is trimmed by 4 bases and J by 4 bases. The CDR3 numbers 13 residues from cysteine through phenylalanine. The kept DNA is CDR3 alone, 39 bases in frame from the first base. The germline V gene provides CDR1 MNHGY and CDR2 SVAAGI. The origin of this receptor is a woman aged 40 to 50 with Graves' ophthalmopathy. Specimen: blood. The rearrangement joined TRBV6-9 to TRBJ2-5; the D gene identity is not certain. CDR3 reads: CASSFSTRETQYF. The DNA sequence reads TGTGCCAGCAGTTTTTCTACTCGAGAGACCCAGTACTTC.